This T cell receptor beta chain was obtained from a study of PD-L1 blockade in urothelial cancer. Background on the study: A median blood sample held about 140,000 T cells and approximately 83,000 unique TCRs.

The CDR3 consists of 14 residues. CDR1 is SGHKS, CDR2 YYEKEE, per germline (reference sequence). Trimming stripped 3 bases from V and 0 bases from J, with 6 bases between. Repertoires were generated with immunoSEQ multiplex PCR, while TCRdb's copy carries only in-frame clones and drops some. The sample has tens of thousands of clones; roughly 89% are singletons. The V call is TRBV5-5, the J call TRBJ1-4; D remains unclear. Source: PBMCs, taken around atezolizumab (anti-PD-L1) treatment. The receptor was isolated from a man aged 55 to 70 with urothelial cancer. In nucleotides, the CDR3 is TGTGCCAGCAGCTCGACTGCAACTAATGAAAAACTGTTTTTT. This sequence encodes CASSSTATNEKLFF. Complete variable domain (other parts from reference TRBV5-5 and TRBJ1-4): DAGVTQSPTHLIKTRGQQVTLRCSPISGHKSVSWYQQVLGQGPQFIFQYYEKEERGRGNFPDRFSARQFPNYSSELNVNALLLGDSALYLCASSSTATNEKLFFGSGTQLSVL.